This T cell receptor (beta chain) was sequenced in a study of CD8+CD57+ T cells in acquired aplastic anemia. Study at large: Sorted CD4+ and CD8+ cells gave an average of roughly 3.3 ug of DNA. The study's findings and limits: Patients were compared with controls for CD8+ Simpson's diversity, and no significant difference emerged.

All patients picked for sequencing had shown, by flow cytometry, an expansion of CD8+CD57+ cells. With no exception, the patients had severe acquired aplastic anemia. There was no therapy given to any patient before the blood sampling took place. Genomic DNA, serving as template, underwent TCR beta VDJ and CDR3 profiling. TCRdb itself ran the reads through MiXCR, one entry per CDR3 protein. The table records roughly 250,000 distinct CDR3 sequences, 82% of them present only once. Concerning this clonotype: What it binds is unknown.

With 5 bases removed from V and 7 bases from J, the gap between germline ends came to 15 bases. Germline V CDR1 and CDR2: SQVTM, ANQGSEA. The CDR3 sequence is 12 residues long. The genes are TRBV29-1 and TRBJ2-7; possible D gene TRBD1, 5 bases. The sequence came from a human donor with aplastic anemia. The sequencing input was sorted CD4+, CD8+, or CD8+CD57+ T cells (not recorded which) from PBMCs. The CDR3 DNA reads as TGCAGCGTTAATTGGGGCCGGTATGAGCAGTACTTC. Protein product: CSVNWGRYEQYF.